Included here is one TCR beta chain sequence, with context. Use of 60 Vbeta and 13 Jbeta primers characterized the PCR. The data were produced by immunoSEQ multiplex PCR, yet TCRdb's version contains in-frame clones alone and is incomplete. The table lists around 110,000 clones, 82% of them singletons. The record originates from a study of cytomegalovirus exposure and HLA in healthy donors. Per the germline V gene, CDR1 is SGHNT and CDR2 is YENEEA. The ends lost 9 bases at V and 1 base at J; junction bases unmatched: 4. This CDR3 comprises 14 residues. This clonotype was sampled from a young man in good health and CMV-seropositive. The V gene is TRBV11-3, the J gene TRBJ2-2, with 8 bases matching TRBD2. What was sequenced was PBMCs. DNA for the CDR3: TGTGCCAGTGGAAGCGGGGGGAACACCGGGGAGCTGTTTTTT. This translates into CASGSGGNTGELFF.